The following is a TCR beta chain sequence with its context. Its antigen is unknown. This sample is part of a study of CD8+ T cells in alopecia areata. Study context: In an open-label trial, patients got 5 to 10 mg tofacitinib twice daily.

Sequencing used cDNA as its template, made by extracting RNA and reverse transcribing it. The protocol was immunoSEQ multiplex PCR, while the TCRdb copy is restricted to in-frame clones and leaves out a portion. The repertoire holds more than 200,000 clones, approximately 61% seen once, with around 1.2% in the top ten. Study findings and constraints: Possibly as an HLA-related effect, TCR sharing across patients appeared less clear than in mice. Clonality in lesional scalp, especially alopecia totalis/universalis, exceeded that of normal scalp.

The CDR3 is made up of 15 amino acids. Germline lookup yields CDR1 SGHRS and CDR2 YFSETQ. V lost 0 bases and J lost 13, with 17 bases in between. CD4+ and CD8+ T cells were sorted from PBMCs stained for CD3, CD4 and CD8. Sequenced here: CD4+ T cells sorted from blood, sampled at week 0. This clonotype originated in a human donor with alopecia areata. V and J are TRBV5-1 and TRBJ1-6; a weak D match, TRBD1 (6 bases). The CDR3 is CASSLDRADGVPLHF. As DNA, the CDR3 is TGCGCCAGCAGCTTGGACAGGGCCGACGGGGTGCCCCTCCACTTT.